Following are 5 T cell receptor beta chains from one sample sequenced in a study of CD39 and CD103 CD8 tumor-infiltrating T cells. Assay: immunoSEQ multiplex PCR; the TCRdb copy retains only in-frame clones and omits some. Here the sample spans some 16,000 clones, over 80% being singletons. Sequencing was done on a sample of CD8+ T cells sorted from blood. Subset reported: total memory CD8 T cells (CD45RA-CCR7+/-) from blood or uninvolved lymph node. These receptors were collected from a human donor with head and neck squamous cell carcinoma.

The chain links TRBV19 to TRBJ1-5, with D unresolved. The CDR3 contains 12 residues. In germline, CDR1 is LNHDA, CDR2 SQIVND (reference sequence). V lost 1 base to trimming and J lost 6 bases, with 4 bases between them. CDR3 sequence: CASSIGLQPQHF. DNA of the CDR3: TGTGCCAGTAGTATAGGCCTTCAGCCCCAGCATTTT.

The CDR3 nucleotides are TGTGCCAGCAGACTAACGGGACTCTCGACCAGCACAGATACGCAGTATTTT. It is translated as CASRLTGLSTSTDTQYF. J is TRBJ2-3 and V is TRBV5-5; tentative D call: TRBD2 (6 bases). CDR1 and CDR2 from the germline V gene are SGHKS and YYEKEE (reference sequence). V lost 5 bases and J 0 bases, leaving 19 bases between the germline ends. The CDR3 totals 17 residues.

The sample holds one count of this clone. The rearrangement joins TRBV5-1 to TRBJ2-7, with TRBD2 identical over 10 bases. Germline trimming cut 1 base from V and 2 bases from J; bases unmatched to any gene: 9. This CDR3 region has 17 residues. Germline V gene data show CDR1 as SGHRS and CDR2 as YFSETQ. CDR3: CASSLTEAGGNTYEQYF. The CDR3 DNA reads as TGCGCCAGCAGCTTGACCGAAGCGGGGGGGAACACCTACGAGCAGTACTTC.

This chain connects TRBV6-6 to TRBJ1-2; TRBD1 aligns across 7 bases. With V trimmed by 2 bases and J by 8 bases, 8 bases remained unmatched. Germline-derived CDR1 and CDR2 are MNHNY and SVGAGI (reference sequence). The CDR3 loop spans 14 amino acids. The CDR3 spells CASSYGDSQYGYTF. The CDR3 region has the DNA TGTGCCAGCAGTTACGGGGACAGTCAGTACGGCTACACCTTC.

This chain connects TRBV6-4 to TRBJ1-4, with D perhaps matching TRBD1 (5 bases). The V end lost 6 bases, the J end lost 7 bases, and 21 bases lay between the germline ends. The CDR3 length is 16 residues. Germline values: CDR1 MRHNA, CDR2 SNTAGT. The CDR3: CASSPTPQGRVEKLFF. The CDR3 DNA is TGTGCCAGCAGCCCTACCCCGCAGGGAAGGGTTGAAAAACTGTTTTTT.